The entry below describes one TCR beta chain. The source of the sample is a study of blood T cell repertoires in COVID-19. The wider study: Specimens from acute and convalescent COVID-19 originated in the United States, Italy and Spain. The cDNA or gDNA used as material had been derived from T cells, B-cell-depleted T cells, or PBMCs.

Source study methods: Amplification with reference gene primers provided the estimates of nucleated cell counts. Assay: immunoSEQ multiplex PCR; the TCRdb copy retains only in-frame clones and omits some. The DNA was the basis for D and trimming; V, J and clone size are from that table. The top ten hold 4.3% of the sample, which has about 440,000 clones, about 89% seen once. Germline V gives CDR1 SNHLY, CDR2 FYNNEI. This CDR3 is built from 15 residues. V lost 3 bases, J lost 4 bases, and 15 bases lay in between. The chain carries TRBV2 and TRBJ1-2; unclear D gene. Specimen: peripheral blood. This TCR was sampled from a woman in her twenties or thirties with acute or convalescent COVID-19. For the CDR3, the DNA is TGTGCCAGCAGTGATTGGCCACCCCCCGTCTATGGCTACACCTTC. Its protein is CASSDWPPPVYGYTF.